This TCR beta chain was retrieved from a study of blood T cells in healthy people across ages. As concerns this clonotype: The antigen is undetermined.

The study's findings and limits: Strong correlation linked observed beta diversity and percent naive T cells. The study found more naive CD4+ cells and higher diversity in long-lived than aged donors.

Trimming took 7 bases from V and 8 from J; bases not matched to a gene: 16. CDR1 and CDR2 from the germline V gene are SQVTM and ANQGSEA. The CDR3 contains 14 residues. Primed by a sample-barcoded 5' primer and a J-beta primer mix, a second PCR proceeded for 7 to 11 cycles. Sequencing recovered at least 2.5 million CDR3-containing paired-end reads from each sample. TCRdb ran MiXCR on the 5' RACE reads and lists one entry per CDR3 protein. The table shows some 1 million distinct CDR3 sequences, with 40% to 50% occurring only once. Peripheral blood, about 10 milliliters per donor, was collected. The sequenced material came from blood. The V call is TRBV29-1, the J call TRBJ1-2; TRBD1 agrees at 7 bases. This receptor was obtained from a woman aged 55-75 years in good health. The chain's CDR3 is CSAKTGTEERGYTF. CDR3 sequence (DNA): TGCAGCGCGAAAACCGGGACAGAGGAACGAGGCTACACCTTC. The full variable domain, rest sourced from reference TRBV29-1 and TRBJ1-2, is SAVISQKPSRDICQRGTSLTIQCQVDSQVTMMFWYRQQPGQSLTLIATANQGSEATYESGFVIDKFPISRPNLTFSTLTVSNMSPEDSSIYLCSAKTGTEERGYTFGSGTRLTVV.